These T cell receptor beta chains were read from a single sample in a study of blood T cell repertoires in COVID-19. Assay used: immunoSEQ multiplex PCR; TCRdb lists only in-frame clones, some missing. Among some 160,000 clones listed, just under 80% were seen once. The source material was peripheral blood. The receptors come from an elderly woman with acute or convalescent COVID-19. The CDR3 runs from the conserved cysteine through the conserved F or W. Each record gives: clone size, J gene, V gene, CDR3 protein. Only part of the rows carry a size: once, few, many, or a class if the clone is expanded.

clone_size: .; j_call: TRBJ1-5; v_call: TRBV6-6; cdr3_aa: CASSYGTGKNQPQHF
clone_size: .; j_call: TRBJ1-5; v_call: TRBV27; cdr3_aa: CASSSYRTGVRQPQHF
clone_size: .; j_call: TRBJ1-2; v_call: TRBV7-2; cdr3_aa: CASSFSGDGYTF
clone_size: once; j_call: TRBJ1-1; v_call: TRBV19; cdr3_aa: CASSIAGTPNTEAFF
clone_size: .; j_call: TRBJ1-3; v_call: TRBV28; cdr3_aa: CASRSGSGNTIYF
clone_size: .; j_call: TRBJ2-2; v_call: TRBV28; cdr3_aa: CASSLFGGRSGELFF
clone_size: .; j_call: TRBJ2-7; v_call: TRBV18; cdr3_aa: CASSPPQGVTAYEQYF
clone_size: .; j_call: TRBJ2-2; v_call: TRBV10-1; cdr3_aa: CASRGAGELFF
clone_size: once; j_call: TRBJ1-5; v_call: TRBV28; cdr3_aa: CASSLGGGWVNQPQHF
clone_size: .; j_call: TRBJ1-2; v_call: TRBV7-2; cdr3_aa: CASARGEGLNYGYTF
clone_size: .; j_call: TRBJ1-5; v_call: TRBV10-3; cdr3_aa: CAISTGGNQPQHF
clone_size: .; j_call: TRBJ2-7; v_call: TRBV19; cdr3_aa: CASSIGGGSYEQYF
clone_size: .; j_call: TRBJ2-7; v_call: TRBV6-5; cdr3_aa: CASRTAVYEQYF
clone_size: .; j_call: TRBJ1-2; v_call: TRBV6-6; cdr3_aa: CASSWVQGEDGYTF
clone_size: .; j_call: TRBJ1-3; v_call: TRBV6-6; cdr3_aa: CASSRLGFSGNTIYF
clone_size: .; j_call: TRBJ1-1; v_call: TRBV18; cdr3_aa: CASSSSRWGTGNTEAFF
clone_size: .; j_call: TRBJ1-1; v_call: TRBV10-3; cdr3_aa: CASRQGIVDTEAFF
clone_size: .; j_call: TRBJ1-1; v_call: TRBV27; cdr3_aa: CASSLSNRNTEAFF
clone_size: few; j_call: TRBJ2-7; v_call: TRBV30; cdr3_aa: CAWSTTRREQYF
clone_size: .; j_call: TRBJ2-1; v_call: TRBV6-6; cdr3_aa: CASSTSGDPSYNEQFF
clone_size: .; j_call: TRBJ2-3; v_call: TRBV7-9; cdr3_aa: CASSLSGDTQYF
clone_size: .; j_call: TRBJ2-1; v_call: TRBV5-1; cdr3_aa: CASSPQLAGVGEQFF